This T cell receptor (beta chain) appears in the sequencing data of a study of blood T cell repertoires in COVID-19 (dated by TCRdb to 2019 to 2021). Concerning the study at large: Samples from collaborators originated in the United States, Italy and Spain and spanned both the acute and convalescent phases of COVID-19. Nearly every sample came with metadata listing a de-identified subject ID, COVID-19 status, age in years and sex. The dataset comprised deeply sampled blood TCRbeta repertoires from subjects exposed to, actively infected with, or recovered from COVID-19. The prospective study material was composed of cDNA or gDNA derived from T cells, B-cell-depleted T cells, or PBMCs. Samples came from the ongoing ImmuneRACE study (first 160 participants) plus 1,254 subjects from 6 global collaborators. HLA class I and class II types, where available, came from metadata supplied by the sample provider rather than from assay-based typing. The repertoires were released in a freely available public database meant as a resource for research on the immune response to SARS-CoV-2. Points the paper makes about the study in general: Clinical and demographic metadata were provided uncurated, with the amount varying by source and participant.

To note about this clone: Which antigen it targets is not known. Its ends do not fully match the called genes, so a read error is possible. The sample holds other DNA sequences that translate to the same CDR3.

The collaborating institutions used their own protocols to collect whole blood in K2EDTA tubes. For TCRbeta analysis, collaborator samples were shipped as frozen whole blood, as isolated PBMCs, or as DNA extracted from either sample type. The immunoSEQ Assay, a bias-controlled multiplex PCR, was used to amplify TCRbeta CDR3 regions from genomic DNA. In the source study's methods: The number of nucleated cells in each sample was estimated by amplification of reference gene primers within the assay. Sequence reads were collapsed and filtered to measure the absolute abundance of every unique TCRbeta CDR3 rearrangement. For each sample, productive Simpson clonality was calculated as the square root of Simpson's diversity index across productive rearrangements. The source is immuneACCESS, and TCRdb retained only in-frame sequences with V and J called. Part of the clones is not carried over; for the studies checked, unresolved V genes explain less than half of this, and the remainder is unexplained. From that table come the V and J calls and clone size; the DNA was used to work out D and trimming. The sample table records around 94,000 clones; 84% of these occur just once. The ten largest clones take up about a tenth of the sample.

Including the terminal cysteine and phenylalanine, the CDR3 comprises 14 residues. The kept DNA is CDR3 alone, 42 bases in frame from the first base. Taken from the germline V gene, the CDR1 and CDR2 loops are SNHLY and FYNNEI. Sequencing was performed on peripheral blood. Recombination connected TRBV2 to TRBJ2-7, with 9 central nucleotides matching TRBD1. This clonotype was obtained from a man aged 35 to 55 with active or convalescent COVID-19. CDR3 region: CASTPDRGPYEQYF. The base sequence is TGTGCCAGCACCCCGGACAGGGGTCCCTATGAGCAGTACTTC.